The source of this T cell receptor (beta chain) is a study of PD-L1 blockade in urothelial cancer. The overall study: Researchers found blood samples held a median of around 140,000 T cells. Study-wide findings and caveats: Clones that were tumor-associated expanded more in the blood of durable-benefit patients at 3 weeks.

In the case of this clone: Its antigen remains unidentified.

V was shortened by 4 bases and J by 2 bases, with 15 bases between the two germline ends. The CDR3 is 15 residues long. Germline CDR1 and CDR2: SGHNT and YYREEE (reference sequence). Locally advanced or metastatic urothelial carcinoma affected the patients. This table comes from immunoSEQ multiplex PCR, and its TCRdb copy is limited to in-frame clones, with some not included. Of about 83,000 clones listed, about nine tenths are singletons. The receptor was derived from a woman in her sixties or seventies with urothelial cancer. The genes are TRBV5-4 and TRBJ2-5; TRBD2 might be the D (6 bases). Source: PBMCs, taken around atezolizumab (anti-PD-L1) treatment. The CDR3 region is CASSLNLANQETQYF. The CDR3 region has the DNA TGTGCCAGCAGCCTAAACCTAGCGAATCAAGAGACCCAGTACTTC.